This paragraph covers one T cell receptor beta chain sequence. Its antigen is unknown. No clone much larger than this one lies a single base away; base qualities are absent. The data originate from a study of blood T cell repertoires in COVID-19 (dated by TCRdb to 2020 to 2021). Background on the whole study: Collaborator samples came from the United States, Italy and Spain and covered acute and convalescent phases of COVID-19. The prospective study material was composed of cDNA or gDNA derived from T cells, B-cell-depleted T cells, or PBMCs. The samples were drawn from the first 160 participants of the ongoing ImmuneRACE study and from over a thousand subjects provided by 6 global collaborators. A de-identified subject ID, COVID-19 status, age in years and sex were almost always included in the sample metadata. Deeply sampled blood TCRbeta repertoires from subjects exposed to, actively infected with, or recovered from COVID-19 were included in the dataset. A freely available public database, intended as a resource for researchers studying the immune response to SARS-CoV-2, is where the repertoires were released. Where HLA class I and class II types were available, the types were taken from metadata supplied by the sample provider, not from assay-based typing.

The collaborating institutions used their own protocols to collect whole blood in K2EDTA tubes. For TCRbeta analysis, collaborators shipped samples in one of three forms: frozen whole blood, isolated PBMCs, or DNA extracted from either of those sample types. The immunoSEQ Assay, a bias-controlled multiplex PCR, was used to amplify TCRbeta CDR3 regions from genomic DNA. The study's own analysis went as follows. The number of nucleated cells in each sample was estimated by amplification of reference gene primers within the assay. Sequence reads were collapsed and filtered to measure the absolute abundance of every unique TCRbeta CDR3 rearrangement. For each sample, productive Simpson clonality was calculated as the square root of Simpson's diversity index across productive rearrangements. In its TCRdb copy, this immuneACCESS table keeps in-frame sequences only and misses some clones. Where compared with another copy, unresolved V genes explain less than half of these, and the others have no known cause. Clonal size and the V and J genes are those of that table, whereas D and trimming came from the DNA. The sample records 150,000 to 200,000 clones, 85% to 90% of which are singletons. Jointly, the top ten make up 5% to 6.5% of the sample.

Study-wide findings and limitations: How much clinical and demographic metadata was included differed by source and by participant, and the metadata was provided uncurated.

The CDR3, cysteine through phenylalanine, is 16 amino acids long. Left in the record is the CDR3 DNA by itself, 48 bases read in frame from the first base. Based on the germline V gene, the CDR1 and CDR2 sequences are MNHEY and SVGEGT. A distance of 15 bases separates the germline ends of V and J, which lose 5 bases and 2 bases respectively. The source of this sequence is a man aged 35 to 55 with active or convalescent COVID-19. Specimen: peripheral blood. This receptor chain uses TRBV6-2 or TRBV6-3 and TRBJ1-4; the D gene remains uncertain. This receptor has the CDR3 CASSRNPVVTNEKLFF. The nucleotides are TGTGCCAGCAGTCGAAACCCGGTTGTGACTAATGAAAAACTGTTTTTT.